The clone carrying this T cell receptor (beta chain) came up once. This sample is part of a study of T cell changes during pregnancy in multiple sclerosis. Produced via immunoSEQ multiplex PCR; TCRdb's table is partial and in-frame only. The data contain around 130,000 clones, approximately 96% of them singletons. V dropped 2 bases and J dropped 15; count of bases not matched to a gene: 10. The CDR3 runs 13 residues. Germline CDR1 SEHNR, CDR2 FQNEAQ (reference sequence). This chain joins TRBV7-9 and TRBJ2-1; 7 bases map to TRBD2. The clonotype comes from a female donor with multiple sclerosis, enrolled in a pregnancy study. Sequenced material: peripheral blood, taken after pregnancy. CDR3 nucleotide sequence: TGTGCCAGCAGCTTAATGAGGGAGGGCCTCGTGTTCTTC. This sequence encodes CASSLMREGLVFF.